A single sample gave rise to the 30 T cell receptor beta chains below, sequenced in a study of blood T cell repertoires in COVID-19. Sequencing was performed with immunoSEQ multiplex PCR; in TCRdb, only in-frame clones are kept and a portion is missing. The sample contains 310,000 or so clones, over 80% of which appear only once. Sequenced sample: PBMCs or T cells enriched from blood (not recorded which). The receptor set was obtained from a woman between 18 and 30 years old who had recovered from COVID-19.

This clone came up a few times. The chain is built from TRBV7-9 and TRBJ1-4; no reliable D call. The CDR3 runs 15 residues. The germline CDR1 and CDR2 sequences are SEHNR and FQNEAQ (reference sequence). Trimming shortened V by 2 bases and J by 6 bases, and 13 bases separated the two germline ends. The CDR3 DNA follows: TGTGCCAGCAGCTTACGATTGGGAGGGTATGAAAAACTGTTTTTT. It is translated as CASSLRLGGYEKLFF.

Comment on this clone: Other DNA sequences of this sample code for an identical CDR3. The V and J genes are TRBV19 and TRBJ2-7, with a possible D match to TRBD2 (6 bases). CDR3 length: 13 residues. Germline CDR1 LNHDA, CDR2 SQIVND (reference sequence). Between the trimmed V and J ends, which lost 3 bases and 3 bases, there was a span of 9 bases. The CDR3 DNA is TGTGCCAGTAGTATCGGGGGTGGCTACGAGCAGTACTTC. It codes for CASSIGGGYEQYF.

The chain employs TRBV5-1 and TRBJ1-4, with 7 bases aligning to TRBD1. CDR1 is SGHRS and CDR2 is YFSETQ in the germline V gene. With 3 bases clipped from V and 5 bases from J, the junction kept 4 bases outside the gene matches. This CDR3 is 14 amino acids long. CDR3 amino acids: CASSWGQRNEKLFF. CDR3 DNA sequence: TGCGCCAGCAGCTGGGGACAGAGAAATGAAAAACTGTTTTTT. The variable domain in full, with the rest retrieved from reference TRBV5-1 and TRBJ1-4, is KAGVTQTPRYLIKTRGQQVTLSCSPISGHRSVSWYQQTPGQGLQFLFEYFSETQRNKGNFPGRFSGRQFSNSRSEMNVSTLELGDSALYLCASSWGQRNEKLFFGSGTQLSVL.

For this clone: The junction does not match germline at one end; this may be a read error. The rearrangement uses TRBV6-1 and TRBJ1-2; D ambiguous. This CDR3 is 12 amino acids long. Germline-derived CDR1 and CDR2 are MNHNS and SASEGT. The CDR3 reads CASNELNYGYTF. DNA for the CDR3: TGTGCCAGCAATGAACTGAACTATGGCTACACCTTC.

The chain has TRBV6-5 and TRBJ2-5, with a weak D call TRBD2 (6 bases). Trimming left V 8 bases short and J 5 bases short, with 18 bases between. Germline CDR1 reads MNHEY; CDR2 reads SVGAGI. This CDR3 contains 14 residues. The CDR3 loop is CASGYRDSQETQYF. CDR3 sequence (DNA): TGTGCCAGCGGATACCGGGACTCACAGGAGACCCAGTACTTC.

The rearrangement links TRBV7-9 to TRBJ2-1, with 7 bases identical to TRBD2. Germline lookup yields CDR1 SEHNR and CDR2 FQNEAQ (reference sequence). J gave up 7 bases and V 0 bases, and 6 bases lay outside the gene matches. This CDR3 has 15 residues. The CDR3: CASSLAGGGTNEQFF. CDR3 coding DNA: TGTGCCAGCAGCTTAGCCGGCGGGGGAACGAATGAGCAGTTCTTC.

The chain employs TRBV28 and TRBJ1-2; 10 bases agree with TRBD1. This CDR3 contains 16 residues. Looked up from germline, CDR1 is MDHEN and CDR2 is SYDVKM. The J segment lost 0 bases and the V segment lost 6 bases, leaving 7 bases of the junction unmatched. The CDR3 reads CASSRGTGESNYGYTF. The CDR3 coding sequence is TGTGCCAGCAGCCGAGGGACAGGGGAATCTAACTATGGCTACACCTTC.

The chain employs TRBV28 and TRBJ1-4, with D maybe TRBD1 (5 bases). The V end was cut by 5 bases, the J end by 4 bases, with 17 bases between. Germline assignment: CDR1 MDHEN and CDR2 SYDVKM. The CDR3 is 16 residues long. CDR3 bases: TGTGCCAGCAGTCCAAGGGGAGGGATTGGTAATGAAAAACTGTTTTTT. Translating gives CASSPRGGIGNEKLFF.

The chain combines TRBV11-2 with TRBJ2-1; 7 nucleotides line up with TRBD2. Looked up from germline, CDR1 is SGHAT and CDR2 is FQNNGV. J was trimmed by 4 bases and V by 0 bases; bases with no gene match: 6. The CDR3 spans 16 residues. CDR3: CASSLEASGFYNEQFF. The CDR3 DNA follows: TGTGCCAGCAGCTTAGAGGCTAGCGGATTTTACAATGAGCAGTTCTTC.

The J gene is TRBJ2-1, the V gene TRBV4-2; maybe TRBD2 (7 bases). Looked up from germline, CDR1 is LGHNA and CDR2 is YNFKEQ. The CDR3 runs to 14 residues. Trimming removed 2 bases from V and 10 bases from J, with 15 bases in between. CDR3 amino acids: CASSQSTGGVEQFF. The DNA of the CDR3 is TGTGCCAGCAGCCAAAGTACGGGGGGCGTGGAGCAGTTCTTC.

V usage is TRBV5-6 and J usage is TRBJ1-2, with 10 bases lining up with TRBD1. Unmatched junction bases numbered 17, after V lost 4 bases and J lost 5 bases. The germline V gene encodes CDR1 SGHDT and CDR2 YYEEEE. There are 18 residues in the CDR3. The CDR3 sequence is CASSRGQGSSPGGYGYTF. In nucleotides, the CDR3 is TGTGCCAGCAGCCGGGGACAGGGGTCATCTCCGGGAGGGTATGGCTACACCTTC.

The rearrangement joins TRBV7-9 to TRBJ2-5; TRBD1 aligns across 8 bases. CDR1 is SEHNR and CDR2 is FQNEAQ in the germline V gene (reference sequence). V lost 2 bases and J lost 0; bases outside the gene matches: 2. This CDR3 region has 15 residues. The CDR3 loop reads CASSLRQGNQETQYF. CDR3 nucleotides: TGTGCCAGCAGCTTACGACAGGGGAACCAAGAGACCCAGTACTTC.

This clone came up a few times. V is TRBV28 and J is TRBJ1-4; the match to TRBD1 covers 7 bases. The CDR3 consists of 17 residues. V lost 10 bases and J lost 5; bases outside the gene matches: 19. Germline V gives CDR1 MDHEN, CDR2 SYDVKM. The CDR3 sequence is CATASEGAAIRNEKLFF. The CDR3 nucleotides read TGTGCCACCGCCTCAGAGGGGGCGGCTATTAGGAATGAAAAACTGTTTTTT. Filled out from reference TRBV28 and TRBJ1-4, the complete variable domain reads DVKVTQSSRYLVKRTGEKVFLECVQDMDHENMFWYRQDPGLGLRLIYFSYDVKMKEKGDIPEGYSVSREKKERFSLILESASTNQTSMYLCATASEGAAIRNEKLFFGSGTQLSVL.

The chain joins TRBV2 to TRBJ2-7; 13 bases align to TRBD2. The CDR3 totals 14 residues. The germline V gene encodes CDR1 SNHLY and CDR2 FYNNEI. V shed 7 bases and J 3 bases; nucleotides not matched to a gene: 3. CDR3 amino acids: CASKLAGGNYEQYF. For the CDR3, the DNA is TGTGCCAGCAAACTAGCGGGAGGGAACTACGAGCAGTACTTC. Variable domain in full (rest from reference TRBV2 and TRBJ2-7): EPEVTQTPSHQVTQMGQEVILRCVPISNHLYFYWYRQILGQKVEFLVSFYNNEISEKSEIFDDQFSVERPDGSNFTLKIRSTKLEDSAMYFCASKLAGGNYEQYFGPGTRLTVT.

The chain recombines TRBV7-9 with TRBJ1-2; 10 nucleotides line up with TRBD1. V trimming: 4 bases; J trimming: 5 bases; junction bases outside the gene matches: 7. From germline, CDR1 is SEHNR and CDR2 FQNEAQ (reference sequence). The CDR3 extends over 15 amino acids. The CDR3 DNA sequence: TGTGCCAGCAGCTCTGCCGGGACAGGGGAATATGGCTACACCTTC. Encoded protein: CASSSAGTGEYGYTF.

The rearrangement uses TRBV13 and TRBJ2-7, with 10 bases that match TRBD2. The length of the CDR3 is 16 residues. V dropped 5 bases and J dropped 3; count of bases not matched to a gene: 10. Germline CDR1 PRHDT, CDR2 FYEKMQ (reference sequence). In DNA form, the CDR3 reads TGTGCCAGCAGCGCCCTCCTAGCGGGAGTCAGCTACGAGCAGTACTTC. As protein: CASSALLAGVSYEQYF.

The chain recombines TRBV19 with TRBJ1-5, with a weak D call TRBD1 (5 bases). Germline CDR1 and CDR2: LNHDA and SQIVND (reference sequence). There are 16 residues in the CDR3. Between the trimmed V and J ends, which lost 6 bases and 0 bases, there was a span of 15 bases. CDR3 sequence reads: CASSGGGVYSNQPQHF. The CDR3 region has the DNA TGTGCCAGTAGCGGCGGGGGAGTTTATAGCAATCAGCCCCAGCATTTT.

The chain recombines TRBV9 with TRBJ2-3; D perhaps matches TRBD1 (5 bases). Trimming took off 4 bases at V and 0 bases at J, with 15 bases between the two ends. Germline CDR1 reads SGDLS; CDR2 reads YYNGEE. The CDR3 is 16 amino acids. CDR3 in amino acids: CASSLGPGPSTDTQYF. CDR3 nucleotide sequence: TGTGCCAGCAGCTTAGGTCCAGGGCCTAGCACAGATACGCAGTATTTT.

The rearrangement links TRBV7-2 to TRBJ2-3; TRBD2 agrees at 10 bases. J was trimmed by 1 base and V by 6 bases; bases with no gene match: 4. This CDR3 contains 15 residues. Germline V gives CDR1 SGHTA, CDR2 FQGNSA. Here the CDR3 DNA reads TGTGCCAGCAGTAAAGCGGGGGGGGGCACAGATACGCAGTATTTT. It translates to CASSKAGGGTDTQYF.

This chain links TRBV7-2 with TRBJ1-5; possibly TRBD1 for D (6 bases). CDR1 is SGHTA, CDR2 FQGNSA, per germline. Between the trimmed V and J ends, which lost 0 bases and 5 bases, there was a span of 20 bases. The CDR3 consists of 18 residues. The CDR3, as DNA: TGTGCCAGCAGCTTAGCGATCGGTCGGGACATTTGGTATCAGCCCCAGCATTTT. Translating it yields CASSLAIGRDIWYQPQHF.

V and J are TRBV5-4 and TRBJ2-5; 8 bases map to TRBD2. Germline CDR1 and CDR2: SGHNT and YYREEE (reference sequence). J was trimmed by 7 bases and V by 7 bases; bases with no gene match: 12. The CDR3 consists of 14 residues. The CDR3 nucleotides are TGTGCCAGCCGCCCAAGCGGGAGTTATTGGACCCAGTACTTC. It is translated as CASRPSGSYWTQYF.

The chain recombines TRBV4-2 with TRBJ1-4; D may be TRBD1 (5 bases). Germline assignment: CDR1 LGHNA and CDR2 YNFKEQ. Trimming removed 0 bases from V and 0 bases from J, with 17 bases in between. This CDR3 comprises 19 residues. The CDR3: CASSQDPRVRVTTNEKLFF. The DNA for the CDR3 is TGTGCCAGCAGCCAAGATCCTCGGGTCAGGGTTACAACTAATGAAAAACTGTTTTTT.

The chain joins TRBV30 to TRBJ1-4, with D possibly TRBD1 on 6 matching bases. Trimming took 0 bases from V and 7 from J, leaving 12 bases between them. Looked up from germline, CDR1 is GTSNPN and CDR2 is SVGIG (reference sequence). CDR3 size: 14 residues. The CDR3 region is CAWSVRGGSEKLFF. Written as DNA, the CDR3 is TGTGCCTGGAGTGTCAGGGGAGGGAGTGAAAAACTGTTTTTT.

V is TRBV9 and J is TRBJ2-3; 10 nucleotides align to TRBD1. Looked up from germline, CDR1 is SGDLS and CDR2 is YYNGEE. V shed 3 bases, J shed 4 bases, and the junction held 2 bases outside the gene matches. The CDR3 is 14 amino acids. The CDR3 sequence: CASSAGTGADTQYF. CDR3 coding DNA: TGTGCCAGCAGCGCCGGGACAGGGGCAGATACGCAGTATTTT. The variable domain in full, with the rest retrieved from reference TRBV9 and TRBJ2-3, is DSGVTQTPKHLITATGQRVTLRCSPRSGDLSVYWYQQSLDQGLQFLIQYYNGEERAKGNILERFSAQQFPDLHSELNLSSLELGDSALYFCASSAGTGADTQYFGPGTRLTVL.

The genes are TRBV2 and TRBJ1-4, with TRBD1 as a possible D gene (5 bases). The CDR3 spans 16 residues. Germline V gene lookup returns CDR1 SNHLY and CDR2 FYNNEI. Trimming left V 6 bases short and J 0 bases short, with 14 bases between. The CDR3 nucleotides read TGTGCCAGCAGGGTGGGCAGGGCGGCAACTAATGAAAAACTGTTTTTT. Translating it yields CASRVGRAATNEKLFF.

The chain combines TRBV7-8 with TRBJ1-1, with TRBD1 as a possible D gene (6 bases). Per germline, CDR1 SGHVS and CDR2 FQNEAQ. The CDR3 is 17 residues long. V was trimmed by 3 bases and J by 0 bases, leaving 17 bases between them. The CDR3 coding sequence is TGTGCCAGCAGCTTTCAATTTAACAGGGCCTTGAACACTGAAGCTTTCTTT. Amino acids: CASSFQFNRALNTEAFF.

Note on this clone: A junction end diverges from the germline sequence, so it may reflect a read error. V is TRBV30 and J is TRBJ1-1; 8 positions agree with TRBD1. Germline CDR1 and CDR2: GTSNPN and SVGIG (reference sequence). The CDR3 consists of 15 residues. The CDR3 loop reads CAWRGRDRPNSEAFF. The CDR3 nucleotides read TGTGCCTGGAGGGGGCGGGACAGGCCGAACTCTGAAGCTTTCTTT.

The chain carries TRBV11-2 and TRBJ1-1, with D hard to call. CDR3 size: 15 residues. The V gene's germline CDR1 is SGHAT and CDR2 FQNNGV. With 3 bases removed from V and 1 base from J, the gap between germline ends came to 12 bases. The DNA of the CDR3 is TGTGCCAGCAGCTTCCTTCGAGCGGCGAACACTGAAGCTTTCTTT. Translating it yields CASSFLRAANTEAFF.

J is TRBJ1-2 and V is TRBV7-9; no reliable D call. Germline V gene sequence: CDR1 SEHNR, CDR2 FQNEAQ (reference sequence). The V end lost 1 base, the J end lost 6 bases, and 6 bases lay between the germline ends. The CDR3 contains 12 residues. CDR3 in amino acids: CASSLGQNGYTF. The CDR3 region has the DNA TGTGCCAGCAGCTTAGGTCAGAATGGCTACACCTTC.

J is TRBJ2-6 and V is TRBV7-3; D is unclear. Germline V gene lookup returns CDR1 SGHTA and CDR2 FQGTGA. This CDR3 is 15 amino acids long. Trimming stripped 2 bases from V and 0 bases from J, with 5 bases between. DNA for the CDR3: TGTGCCAGCAGCTTATCTCTCTCTGGGGCCAACGTCCTGACTTTC. It is translated as CASSLSLSGANVLTF.